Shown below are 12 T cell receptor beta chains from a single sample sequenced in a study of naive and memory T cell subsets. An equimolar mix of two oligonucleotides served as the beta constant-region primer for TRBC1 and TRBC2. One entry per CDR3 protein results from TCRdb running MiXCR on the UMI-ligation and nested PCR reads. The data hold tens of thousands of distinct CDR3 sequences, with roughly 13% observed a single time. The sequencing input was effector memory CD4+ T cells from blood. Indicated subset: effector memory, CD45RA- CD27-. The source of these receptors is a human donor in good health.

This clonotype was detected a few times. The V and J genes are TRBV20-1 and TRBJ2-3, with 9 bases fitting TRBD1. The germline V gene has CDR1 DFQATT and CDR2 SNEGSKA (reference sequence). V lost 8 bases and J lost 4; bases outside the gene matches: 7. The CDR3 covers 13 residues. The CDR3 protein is CSTKQGAPDTQYF. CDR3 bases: TGCAGTACAAAACAGGGGGCCCCAGATACGCAGTATTTT.

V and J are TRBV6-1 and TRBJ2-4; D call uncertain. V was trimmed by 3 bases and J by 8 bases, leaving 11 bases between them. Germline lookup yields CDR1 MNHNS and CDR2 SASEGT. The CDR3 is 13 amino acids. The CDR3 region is CASSEGIGYIQYF. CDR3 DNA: TGTGCCAGCAGTGAGGGGATAGGTTACATTCAGTACTTC.

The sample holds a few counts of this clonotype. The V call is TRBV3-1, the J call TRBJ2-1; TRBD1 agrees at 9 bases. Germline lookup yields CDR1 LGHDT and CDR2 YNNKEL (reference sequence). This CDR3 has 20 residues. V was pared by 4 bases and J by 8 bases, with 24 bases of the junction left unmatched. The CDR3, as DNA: TGTGCCAGCAGCCGAGACAGGGGGACTCGCTTTGGCCCCTCGAGGTATGAGCAGTTCTTC. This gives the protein CASSRDRGTRFGPSRYEQFF.

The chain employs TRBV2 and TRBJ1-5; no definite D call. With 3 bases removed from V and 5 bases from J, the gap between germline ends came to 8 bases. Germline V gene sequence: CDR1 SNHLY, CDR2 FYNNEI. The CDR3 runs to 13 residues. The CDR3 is CASSDANDQPQHF. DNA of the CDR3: TGTGCCAGCAGTGATGCGAACGATCAGCCCCAGCATTTT. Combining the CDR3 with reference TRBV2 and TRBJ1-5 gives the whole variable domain EPEVTQTPSHQVTQMGQEVILRCVPISNHLYFYWYRQILGQKVEFLVSFYNNEISEKSEIFDDQFSVERPDGSNFTLKIRSTKLEDSAMYFCASSDANDQPQHFGDGTRLSIL.

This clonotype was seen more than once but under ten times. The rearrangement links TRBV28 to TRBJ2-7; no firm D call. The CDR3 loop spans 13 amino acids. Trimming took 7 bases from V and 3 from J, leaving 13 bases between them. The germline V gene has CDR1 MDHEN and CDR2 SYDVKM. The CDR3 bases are TGTGCCAGCACTTCTTCCCCCAACTACGAGCAGTACTTC. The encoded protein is CASTSSPNYEQYF.

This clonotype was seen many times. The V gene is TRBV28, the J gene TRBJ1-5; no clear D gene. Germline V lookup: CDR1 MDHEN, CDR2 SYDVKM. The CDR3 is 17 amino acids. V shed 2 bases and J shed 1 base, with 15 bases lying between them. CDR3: CASSLPILIGSNQPQHF. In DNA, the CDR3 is TGTGCCAGCAGTTTACCCATATTAATAGGGAGCAATCAGCCCCAGCATTTT.

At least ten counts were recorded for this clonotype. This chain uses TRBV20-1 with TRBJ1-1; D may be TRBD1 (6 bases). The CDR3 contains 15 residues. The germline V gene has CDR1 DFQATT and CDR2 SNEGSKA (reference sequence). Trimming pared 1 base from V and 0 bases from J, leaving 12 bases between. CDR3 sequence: CSARGVDSLNTEAFF. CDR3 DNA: TGCAGTGCTAGAGGGGTGGACAGCTTGAACACTGAAGCTTTCTTT.

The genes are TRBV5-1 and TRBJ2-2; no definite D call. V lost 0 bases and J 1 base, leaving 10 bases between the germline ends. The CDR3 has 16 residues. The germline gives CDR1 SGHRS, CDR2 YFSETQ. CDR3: CASSLVPKKNTGELFF. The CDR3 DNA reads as TGCGCCAGCAGCTTGGTACCTAAAAAGAACACCGGGGAGCTGTTTTTT.

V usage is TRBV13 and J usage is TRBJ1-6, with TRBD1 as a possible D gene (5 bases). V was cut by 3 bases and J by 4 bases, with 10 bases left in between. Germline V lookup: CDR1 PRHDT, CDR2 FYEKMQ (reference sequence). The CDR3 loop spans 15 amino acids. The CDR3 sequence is CASSFAGGYNSPLHF. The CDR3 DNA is TGTGCCAGCAGCTTCGCCGGGGGATATAATTCACCCCTCCACTTT.

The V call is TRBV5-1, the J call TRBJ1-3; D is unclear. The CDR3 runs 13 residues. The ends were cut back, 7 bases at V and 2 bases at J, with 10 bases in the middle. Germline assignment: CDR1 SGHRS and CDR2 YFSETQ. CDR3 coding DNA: TGCGCCAGCTCTGATACAGCTGGAAACACCATATATTTT. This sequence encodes CASSDTAGNTIYF.

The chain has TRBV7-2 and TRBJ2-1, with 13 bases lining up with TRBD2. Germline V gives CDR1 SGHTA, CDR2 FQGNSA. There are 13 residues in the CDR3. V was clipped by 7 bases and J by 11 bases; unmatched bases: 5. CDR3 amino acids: CASTPTSGRKQFF. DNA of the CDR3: TGTGCCAGCACCCCGACTAGCGGGAGGAAGCAGTTCTTC.

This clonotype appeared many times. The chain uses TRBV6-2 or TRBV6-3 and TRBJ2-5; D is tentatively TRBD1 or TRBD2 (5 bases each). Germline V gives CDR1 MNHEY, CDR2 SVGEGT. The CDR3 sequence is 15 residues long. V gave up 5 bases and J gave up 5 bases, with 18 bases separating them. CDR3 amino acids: CASSDPLRGRETQYF. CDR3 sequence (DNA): TGTGCCAGCAGTGACCCACTCCGGGGCAGGGAGACCCAGTACTTC.